These 10 T cell receptor beta chains were sequenced from one sample in a study of blood T cell repertoires in COVID-19 (TCRdb year 2020). Receptors were amplified or captured by the immunoSEQ multiplex PCR assay. TCRdb carries this immuneACCESS record with in-frame sequences only. Its versions omit some clonotypes, under half of them owing to an unresolved V gene in the studies checked, with the rest unexplained. The sample table contains more than 300,000 clones; only one count was recorded for about 86% of them. Roughly 1.1% of the sample is in the top ten clones. Material: peripheral blood. These receptors all stem from a woman in her forties or fifties with acute or convalescent COVID-19.

The V and J genes are TRBV19 and TRBJ1-4, with TRBD1 matching over 9 bases. Trimming cost V 5 bases and J 7 bases; bases outside gene matches: 5. Germline values: CDR1 LNHDA, CDR2 SQIVND (reference sequence). The CDR3 covers 14 residues. The CDR3 spells CASSSQGAREKLFF. The CDR3 DNA follows: TGTGCCAGTAGTTCACAGGGGGCGCGTGAAAAACTGTTTTTT.

DNA for the CDR3: TGCGCCAGCAGCCCCCGGGACTCCACAGATACGCAGTATTTT. It translates to CASSPRDSTDTQYF. The chain is built from TRBV5-1 and TRBJ2-3; D is perhaps TRBD2 (6 bases). Trimming stripped 4 bases from V and 2 bases from J, with 11 bases between. This CDR3 is built from 14 residues. CDR1 and CDR2 from the germline V gene are SGHRS and YFSETQ.

This clone was detected only once. The V call is TRBV11-1, the J call TRBJ2-5; D remains ambiguous. V dropped 5 bases and J dropped 1 base, with 14 bases sitting between them. This CDR3 comprises 15 residues. In germline, CDR1 is SGHAT, CDR2 FQDESV (reference sequence). The CDR3 DNA reads TGTGCCAGCAGCCCCCCCCTGCGGTCCCAAGAGACCCAGTACTTC. Amino acids: CASSPPLRSQETQYF.

This clone was seen a few times. The chain carries TRBV21-1 and TRBJ2-2; the table's D call of TRBD1 was not tested on the DNA. TRBV21-1 is listed as a pseudogene. This CDR3 has 16 amino acids. CDR3: CARPYFRGPNTGELFF. The CDR3, as DNA: TGTGCCCGACCCTACTTCAGGGGACCGAACACCGGGGAGCTGTTTTTT.

This sequence joins TRBV7-6 and TRBJ1-2; possibly TRBD1 for D (5 bases). Deletions cut 5 bases from V and 8 bases from J, with 15 bases between. Germline loops: CDR1 SGHVS, CDR2 FNYEAQ. The CDR3 sequence is 13 residues long. CDR3 sequence: CASSPGQGGGYTF. The CDR3 nucleotides read TGTGCCAGCAGCCCCGGGCAGGGAGGGGGCTACACCTTC.

The chain recombines TRBV18 with TRBJ1-1, with D perhaps matching TRBD1 (6 bases). CDR1 and CDR2 (germline): KGHSH, LQKENI. The CDR3 has 15 amino acids. Trimming removed 3 bases from V and 1 base from J, with 12 bases in between. The CDR3 loop is CASSPNVQGNTEAFF. The CDR3 DNA sequence: TGTGCCAGCTCACCTAATGTACAGGGGAACACTGAAGCTTTCTTT. The full variable domain, its missing parts supplied by reference TRBV18 and TRBJ1-1, is NAGVMQNPRHLVRRRGQEARLRCSPMKGHSHVYWYRQLPEEGLKFMVYLQKENIIDESGMPKERFSAEFPKEGPSILRIQQVVRGDSAAYFCASSPNVQGNTEAFFGQGTRLTVV.

This clone was detected only once. The same CDR3 also results from other DNA sequences found in this sample. The genes are TRBV2 and TRBJ1-6; 9 nucleotides agree with TRBD1. Germline CDR1 reads SNHLY; CDR2 reads FYNNEI. The CDR3 runs 14 residues. Trimming cost V 5 bases and J 5 bases; bases outside gene matches: 1. For the CDR3, the DNA is TGTGCCAGCAGTAGGGACAGGGATAATTCACCCCTCCACTTT. It encodes CASSRDRDNSPLHF. Filled out from reference TRBV2 and TRBJ1-6, the complete variable domain reads EPEVTQTPSHQVTQMGQEVILRCVPISNHLYFYWYRQILGQKVEFLVSFYNNEISEKSEIFDDQFSVERPDGSNFTLKIRSTKLEDSAMYFCASSRDRDNSPLHFGNGTRLTVT.

The rearrangement links TRBV27 to TRBJ1-1; the D is unclear. Trimming left V 5 bases short and J 5 bases short, with 12 bases between. The germline V gene encodes CDR1 MNHEY and CDR2 SMNVEV (reference sequence). The CDR3 contains 13 residues. The CDR3 DNA follows: TGTGCCAGCAGTCGTGGCAGGAGGACTGAAGCTTTCTTT. Its translation: CASSRGRRTEAFF.

J is TRBJ2-1 and V is TRBV2, with 9 bases fitting TRBD1. The CDR3 runs to 15 residues. Per the germline V gene, CDR1 is SNHLY and CDR2 is FYNNEI. With 5 bases clipped from V and 8 bases from J, the junction kept 10 bases outside the gene matches. CDR3 sequence reads: CASSLDRGTVHEQFF. In DNA form, the CDR3 reads TGTGCCAGCAGTCTTGACAGGGGGACCGTCCATGAGCAGTTCTTC.

V is TRBV13 and J is TRBJ2-1; the match to TRBD2 covers 10 bases. The CDR3 contains 13 residues. Germline V gene sequence: CDR1 PRHDT, CDR2 FYEKMQ (reference sequence). J was trimmed by 7 bases and V by 5 bases; bases with no gene match: 2. The CDR3 DNA is TGTGCCAGCAGCCTGACTAGCGGGAATGAGCAGTTCTTC. It is translated as CASSLTSGNEQFF.